Shown below are 14 T cell receptor beta chains from a single sample sequenced in a study of shared T cell receptors in the human thymus. Profiled with immunoSEQ multiplex PCR; TCRdb holds only in-frame clones, not every one. The repertoire holds hundreds of thousands of clones, with around 93% as singletons. Sequencing used thymocytes. The source is a human donor.

The J gene is TRBJ2-1, the V gene TRBV16; D may be TRBD2 (5 bases). Trimming stripped 2 bases from V and 3 bases from J, with 11 bases between. The CDR3 contains 15 residues. Germline lookup yields CDR1 KGHSY and CDR2 FQNENV. Written as DNA, the CDR3 is TGTGCCAGCAGCCAAAGAAACGGACTCTACAATGAGCAGTTCTTC. Its translation: CASSQRNGLYNEQFF.

The V call is TRBV11-2, the J call TRBJ2-3; the match to TRBD2 covers 8 bases. The ends lost 1 base at V and 0 bases at J; junction bases unmatched: 9. The CDR3 loop spans 18 amino acids. Per germline, CDR1 SGHAT and CDR2 FQNNGV. The CDR3 sequence is CASSLAQREWFSTDTQYF. The CDR3 DNA is TGTGCCAGCAGCTTAGCCCAGCGGGAGTGGTTTAGCACAGATACGCAGTATTTT.

The rearrangement joins TRBV11-2 to TRBJ2-7; TRBD1 is a possible D gene (8 bases). The germline V gene has CDR1 SGHAT and CDR2 FQNNGV. The CDR3 totals 17 residues. The germline V and J ends were trimmed by 5 bases and 3 bases, with 23 bases remaining between them. Written as DNA, the CDR3 is TGTGCCAGCAGCCCCCTAGGACAGGGCGGGGGAAGCTACGAGCAGTACTTC. This encodes CASSPLGQGGGSYEQYF.

The chain joins TRBV11-2 to TRBJ2-7; 7 bases are shared with TRBD1. The CDR3 sequence is 16 residues long. Germline CDR1 SGHAT, CDR2 FQNNGV. V dropped 6 bases and J dropped 3; count of bases not matched to a gene: 14. Here the CDR3 DNA reads TGTGCCAGCAGAGTACAGGTGAGGGGGCAAGTCTACGAGCAGTACTTC. Protein product: CASRVQVRGQVYEQYF.

Concerning this clone: Distinct nucleotide sequences in the sample also encode this CDR3. The rearrangement uses TRBV28 and TRBJ2-7; weak D call: TRBD1 (6 bases). This CDR3 region has 12 residues. Trimming cost V 5 bases and J 4 bases, with 9 bases left between them. The V gene's germline CDR1 is MDHEN and CDR2 SYDVKM. In DNA, the CDR3 is TGTGCCAGCAGTACCACAGGGTACGAGCAGTACTTC. It encodes CASSTTGYEQYF.

The table lists this clone with a count of one. The V and J genes are TRBV7-9 and TRBJ2-3, with 7 bases aligning to TRBD2. CDR3 length equals 16 residues. Per the germline V gene, CDR1 is SEHNR and CDR2 is FQNEAQ (reference sequence). J gave up 1 base and V 7 bases, and 11 bases lay outside the gene matches. This CDR3 is CASNFKRGGGTDTQYF. In DNA, the CDR3 is TGTGCCAGCAACTTCAAACGGGGAGGGGGCACAGATACGCAGTATTTT.

This clone has more than one count but fewer than ten. The rearrangement uses TRBV4-3 and TRBJ1-1; 7 bases line up with TRBD1. CDR3 length: 21 residues. Germline V gene data show CDR1 as LGHNA and CDR2 as YSLEER. The trim removed 1 base at V and 5 bases at J, leaving 25 bases unmatched. Written as DNA, the CDR3 is TGCGCCAGCAGCCAAGGATGGAGGGGCACAGGGGAACTACTCCGAAGGACTGAAGCTTTCTTT. Amino acids: CASSQGWRGTGELLRRTEAFF.

The chain is built from TRBV9 and TRBJ1-1; TRBD1 might be the D (5 bases). V was trimmed by 0 bases and J by 2 bases, leaving 11 bases between them. The germline CDR1 and CDR2 sequences are SGDLS and YYNGEE. The CDR3 totals 15 residues. CDR3 DNA: TGTGCCAGCAGCGTAGAGGGGCGGTCTAACACTGAAGCTTTCTTT. The encoded protein is CASSVEGRSNTEAFF. The whole variable domain, remainder taken from reference TRBV9 and TRBJ1-1, is DSGVTQTPKHLITATGQRVTLRCSPRSGDLSVYWYQQSLDQGLQFLIQYYNGEERAKGNILERFSAQQFPDLHSELNLSSLELGDSALYFCASSVEGRSNTEAFFGQGTRLTVV.

The chain joins TRBV5-8 to TRBJ2-7; TRBD1 aligns across 9 bases. The germline CDR1 and CDR2 sequences are SGHTS and YDEGEE. This CDR3 comprises 13 residues. With 6 bases clipped from V and 7 bases from J, the junction kept 8 bases outside the gene matches. CDR3 sequence reads: CASNLNRGREQYF. CDR3 DNA sequence: TGTGCCAGCAACCTGAACAGGGGGCGGGAGCAGTACTTC.

V and J are TRBV14 and TRBJ2-7, with D uncertain. The CDR3 is 17 residues long. V was trimmed by 4 bases and J by 1 base, leaving 20 bases between them. Germline V gene lookup returns CDR1 SGHDN and CDR2 FVKESK. DNA of the CDR3: TGTGCCAGCAGCCGCAAGCCCGGGTTCCCTGGGTCCTACGAGCAGTACTTC. Translation gives CASSRKPGFPGSYEQYF.

The chain couples TRBV12-5 to TRBJ2-3; 10 bases are a match to TRBD1. Losses at the gene ends were 1 base for V and 1 base for J; bases not matched to a gene: 2. The CDR3 runs 16 residues. Germline V lookup: CDR1 LGHNT, CDR2 FRNRAP. CDR3 sequence: CASGLGDRGRTDTQYF. DNA of the CDR3: TGTGCTAGTGGTTTGGGGGACAGGGGTCGCACAGATACGCAGTATTTT.

The rearrangement links TRBV7-2 to TRBJ1-5, with D uncertain. V lost 5 bases and J lost 6, with 11 bases in between. CDR1 and CDR2 from the germline V gene are SGHTA and FQGNSA. The CDR3 runs to 13 residues. CDR3: CASSLGYSQPQHF. CDR3 sequence (DNA): TGTGCCAGCAGCCTGGGATATAGTCAGCCCCAGCATTTT.

The V call is TRBV5-1, the J call TRBJ2-7; 10 bases are shared with TRBD2. This CDR3 contains 12 residues. Germline V lookup: CDR1 SGHRS, CDR2 YFSETQ. With V trimmed by 3 bases and J by 9 bases, 3 bases remained unmatched. The CDR3, as DNA: TGCGCCAGCAGCTCAGCGGGAGGGTTGCAGTACTTC. It codes for CASSSAGGLQYF. The variable domain in full, completed from reference TRBV5-1 and TRBJ2-7, reads KAGVTQTPRYLIKTRGQQVTLSCSPISGHRSVSWYQQTPGQGLQFLFEYFSETQRNKGNFPGRFSGRQFSNSRSEMNVSTLELGDSALYLCASSSAGGLQYFGPGTRLTVT.

The chain carries TRBV19 and TRBJ2-1; 9 bases are shared with TRBD2. This CDR3 region has 17 residues. V lost 3 bases and J lost 5; bases outside the gene matches: 11. The germline V gene has CDR1 LNHDA and CDR2 SQIVND (reference sequence). The CDR3 protein is CASSIPVGLAKDNEQFF. CDR3 sequence (DNA): TGTGCCAGTAGTATCCCCGTGGGACTAGCCAAAGACAATGAGCAGTTCTTC.